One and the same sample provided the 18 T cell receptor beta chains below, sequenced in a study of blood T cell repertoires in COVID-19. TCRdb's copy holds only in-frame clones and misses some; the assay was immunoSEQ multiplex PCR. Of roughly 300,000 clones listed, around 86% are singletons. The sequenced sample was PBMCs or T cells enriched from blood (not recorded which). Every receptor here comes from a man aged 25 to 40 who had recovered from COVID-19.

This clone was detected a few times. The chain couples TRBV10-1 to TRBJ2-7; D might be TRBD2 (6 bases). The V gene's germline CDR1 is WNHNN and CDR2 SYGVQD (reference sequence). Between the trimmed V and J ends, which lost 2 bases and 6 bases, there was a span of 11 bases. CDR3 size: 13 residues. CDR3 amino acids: CASSEAGGSEQYF. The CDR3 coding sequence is TGCGCCAGCAGTGAGGCTGGGGGGTCCGAGCAGTACTTC.

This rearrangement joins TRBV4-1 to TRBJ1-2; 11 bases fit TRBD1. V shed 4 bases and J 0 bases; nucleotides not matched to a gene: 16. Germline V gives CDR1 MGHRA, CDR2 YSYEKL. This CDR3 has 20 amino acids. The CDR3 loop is CASSPNYFGGQGESNYGYTF. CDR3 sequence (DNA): TGCGCCAGCAGCCCTAACTACTTTGGGGGACAGGGGGAATCTAACTATGGCTACACCTTC.

CDR3 sequence (DNA): TGTGCCAGCAGCTTAGTATCCCGGACAGGGTATAGCAGCAAACAAGAGACCCAGTACTTC. The encoded protein is CASSLVSRTGYSSKQETQYF. The chain uses TRBV11-3 and TRBJ2-5; 8 bases fit TRBD1. Germline CDR1 and CDR2: SGHNT and YENEEA. V gave up 1 base and J gave up 2 bases; unmatched junction bases: 18. The CDR3 length is 20 residues.

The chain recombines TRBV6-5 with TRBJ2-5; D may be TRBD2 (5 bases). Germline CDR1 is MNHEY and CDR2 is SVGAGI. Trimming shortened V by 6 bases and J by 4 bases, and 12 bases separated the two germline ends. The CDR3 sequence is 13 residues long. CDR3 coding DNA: TGTGCCAGCAGACCCGGACTGGGAGAGACCCAGTACTTC. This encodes CASRPGLGETQYF.

The CDR3 DNA reads TGTGCCAGCAGCTTCACGCCGGGACTGCACAATGAGCAGTTCTTC. Its translation: CASSFTPGLHNEQFF. V gene TRBV7-9 combines with J gene TRBJ2-1; tentative D call: TRBD2 (6 bases). Per the germline V gene, CDR1 is SEHNR and CDR2 is FQNEAQ (reference sequence). The V end was cut by 3 bases, the J end by 5 bases, with 14 bases between. CDR3 length: 15 amino acids. The full variable domain, with the rest looked up from reference TRBV7-9 and TRBJ2-1, is DTGVSQNPRHKITKRGQNVTFRCDPISEHNRLYWYRQTLGQGPEFLTYFQNEAQLEKSRLLSDRFSAERPKGSFSTLEIQRTEQGDSAMYLCASSFTPGLHNEQFFGPGTRLTVL.

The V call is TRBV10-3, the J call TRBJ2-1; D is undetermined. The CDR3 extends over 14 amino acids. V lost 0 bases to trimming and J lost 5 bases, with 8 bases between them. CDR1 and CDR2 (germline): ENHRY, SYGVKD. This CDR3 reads CAISESSTDNEQFF. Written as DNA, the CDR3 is TGTGCCATCAGTGAGTCGAGTACCGACAATGAGCAGTTCTTC.

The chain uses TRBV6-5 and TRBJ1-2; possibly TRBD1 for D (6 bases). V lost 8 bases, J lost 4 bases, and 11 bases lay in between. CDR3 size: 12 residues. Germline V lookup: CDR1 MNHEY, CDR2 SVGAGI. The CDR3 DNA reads TGTGCCAGCCGAACAGGGTCCTATGGCTACACCTTC. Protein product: CASRTGSYGYTF.

CDR3 DNA sequence: TGTGCCAGCAGTTCCCCCACTAGCGGGCCCTTTTTGGATACGCAGTATTTT. Translating gives CASSSPTSGPFLDTQYF. The chain combines TRBV6-2 or TRBV6-3 with TRBJ2-3; 9 positions match TRBD2. Germline CDR1 and CDR2: MNHEY and SVGEGT. J gave up 6 bases and V 4 bases, and 14 bases lay outside the gene matches. This CDR3 is 17 amino acids long.

This CDR3 is CASSLLAGVRTGELFF. Written as DNA, the CDR3 is TGTGCCAGCAGCTTACTTGCGGGAGTTCGGACCGGGGAGCTGTTTTTT. The chain combines TRBV11-2 with TRBJ2-2, with TRBD2 matching 7 bases. CDR3 length equals 16 residues. V lost 2 bases to trimming and J lost 5 bases; unmatched junction nucleotides: 8. Per the germline V gene, CDR1 is SGHAT and CDR2 is FQNNGV.

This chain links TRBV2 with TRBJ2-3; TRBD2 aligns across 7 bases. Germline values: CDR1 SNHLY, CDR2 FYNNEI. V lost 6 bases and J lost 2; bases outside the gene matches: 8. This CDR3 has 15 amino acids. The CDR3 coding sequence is TGTGCCAGCAGACTACTAGCGACCTTCACAGATACGCAGTATTTT. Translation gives CASRLLATFTDTQYF.

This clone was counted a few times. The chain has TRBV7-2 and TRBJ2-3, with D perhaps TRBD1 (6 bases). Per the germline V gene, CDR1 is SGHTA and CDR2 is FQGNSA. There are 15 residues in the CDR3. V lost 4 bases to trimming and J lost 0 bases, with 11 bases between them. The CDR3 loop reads CASSSRTASTDTQYF. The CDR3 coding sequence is TGTGCCAGCAGCTCCAGGACAGCTAGCACAGATACGCAGTATTTT.

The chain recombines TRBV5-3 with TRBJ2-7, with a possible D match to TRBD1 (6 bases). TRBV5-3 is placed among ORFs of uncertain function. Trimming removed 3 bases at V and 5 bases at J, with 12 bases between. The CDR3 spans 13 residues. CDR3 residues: CARSSTGPNEQYF. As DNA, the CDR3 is TGTGCCAGAAGCTCGACAGGTCCCAACGAGCAGTACTTC.

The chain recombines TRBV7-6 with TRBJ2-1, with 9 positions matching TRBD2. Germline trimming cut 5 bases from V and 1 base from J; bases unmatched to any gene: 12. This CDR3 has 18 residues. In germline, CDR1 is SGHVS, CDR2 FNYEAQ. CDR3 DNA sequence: TGTGCCAGCAGCCCGCAGGCCAGCGGGAGGAGGTCCTACAATGAGCAGTTCTTC. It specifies CASSPQASGRRSYNEQFF. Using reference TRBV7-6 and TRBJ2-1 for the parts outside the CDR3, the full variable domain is GAGVSQSPRYKVTKRGQDVALRCDPISGHVSLYWYRQALGQGPEFLTYFNYEAQQDKSGLPNDRFSAERPEGSISTLTIQRTEQRDSAMYRCASSPQASGRRSYNEQFFGPGTRLTVL.

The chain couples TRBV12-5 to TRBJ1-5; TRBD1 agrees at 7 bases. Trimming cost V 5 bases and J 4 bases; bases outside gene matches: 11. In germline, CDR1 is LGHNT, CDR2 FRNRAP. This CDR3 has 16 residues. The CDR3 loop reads CASGLRRDSGNQPQHF. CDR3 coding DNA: TGTGCTAGTGGTCTCCGCCGGGACAGCGGGAATCAGCCCCAGCATTTT.

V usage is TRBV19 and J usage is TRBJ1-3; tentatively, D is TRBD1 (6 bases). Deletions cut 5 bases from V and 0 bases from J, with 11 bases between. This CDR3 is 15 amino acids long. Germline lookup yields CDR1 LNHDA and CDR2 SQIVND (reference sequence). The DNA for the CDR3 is TGTGCCAGTAGTTTAGGACAGTCCTCTGGAAACACCATATATTTT. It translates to CASSLGQSSGNTIYF.

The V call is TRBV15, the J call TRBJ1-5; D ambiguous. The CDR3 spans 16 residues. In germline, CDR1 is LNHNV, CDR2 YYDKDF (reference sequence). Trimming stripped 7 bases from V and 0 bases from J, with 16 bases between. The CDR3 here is CATTPGHGDSNQPQHF. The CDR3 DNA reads TGTGCCACCACCCCGGGTCACGGGGATAGCAATCAGCCCCAGCATTTT.

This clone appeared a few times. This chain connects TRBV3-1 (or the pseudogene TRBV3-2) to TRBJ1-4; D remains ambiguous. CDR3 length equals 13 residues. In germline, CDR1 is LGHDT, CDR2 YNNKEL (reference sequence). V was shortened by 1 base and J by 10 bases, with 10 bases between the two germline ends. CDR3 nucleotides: TGTGCCAGCAGCCAAGGTCGCTCCGGAAAACTGTTTTTT. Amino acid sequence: CASSQGRSGKLFF.

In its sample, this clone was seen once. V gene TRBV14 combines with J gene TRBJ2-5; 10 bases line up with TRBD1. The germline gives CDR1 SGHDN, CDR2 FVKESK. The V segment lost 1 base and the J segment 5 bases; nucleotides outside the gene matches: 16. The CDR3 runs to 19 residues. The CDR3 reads CASSQGIEGQGHLWETQYF. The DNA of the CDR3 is TGTGCCAGCAGCCAAGGAATTGAGGGACAGGGGCATTTATGGGAGACCCAGTACTTC.